This note documents a single T cell receptor beta chain sequence. Method: immunoSEQ multiplex PCR; TCRdb's copy keeps in-frame clones and lacks some. The table lists roughly 41,000 clones, 82% of them singletons. This sample stems from a study of OX40 agonist ivuxolimab in advanced cancers. This CDR3 contains 15 residues. V shed 5 bases and J shed 0 bases, with 8 bases lying between them. Germline CDR1 LNHDA, CDR2 SQIVND (reference sequence). The chain recombines TRBV19 with TRBJ1-6; D is uncertain. This TCR was recovered from an adult with an advanced solid tumor such as melanoma, head and neck, liver or kidney cancer. The sample was CD4+ or CD8+ T cells sorted from blood, taken in a trial of the OX40 agonist ivuxolimab. The CDR3 protein is CASSPDYSYNSPLHF. DNA of the CDR3: TGTGCCAGTAGTCCGGACTACTCCTATAATTCACCCCTCCACTTT.